This is a list of T cell receptor beta chains from one sample in a study of blood T cell repertoires in COVID-19. Generated by immunoSEQ multiplex PCR, the TCRdb table keeps only in-frame clones and is missing some. This sample has around 100,000 clones, with approximately 80% found just once. The sample comprised peripheral blood. The receptor set was obtained from a human donor in a cohort sampled during active COVID-19. CDR3s include the opening cysteine and the closing phenylalanine or tryptophan. Clone size is not always given. Where it is, it says once, few, many or a class for expanded clones.

V gene: TRBV11-2; J gene: TRBJ1-5; clone size: NA; CDR3 protein: CASSLVSNQPQHF
V gene: TRBV19; J gene: TRBJ2-1; clone size: NA; CDR3 protein: CASRRTSGSNEQFF
V gene: TRBV7-9; J gene: TRBJ2-3; clone size: NA; CDR3 protein: CASSLTGVTDTQYF
V gene: TRBV4-3; J gene: TRBJ2-7; clone size: once; CDR3 protein: CASSQSPGQAFYEQYF
V gene: TRBV3-1/TRBV3-2; J gene: TRBJ1-1; clone size: NA; CDR3 protein: CASSQGPGQPNTEAFF
V gene: TRBV19; J gene: TRBJ2-7; clone size: NA; CDR3 protein: CASSISGGGYEQYF
V gene: TRBV4-3; J gene: TRBJ2-2; clone size: NA; CDR3 protein: CASSQVSGGPTGELFF
V gene: TRBV10-1; J gene: TRBJ2-3; clone size: NA; CDR3 protein: CASSESTRGTQYF
V gene: TRBV10-3; J gene: TRBJ2-7; clone size: NA; CDR3 protein: CATSSPIGSTHEQYF
V gene: TRBV5-1; J gene: TRBJ2-1; clone size: NA; CDR3 protein: CASSLTSGSNNEQFF
V gene: TRBV5-1; J gene: TRBJ2-7; clone size: NA; CDR3 protein: CASSPTGGVGEQYF
V gene: TRBV12-3/TRBV12-4; J gene: TRBJ1-1; clone size: few; CDR3 protein: CASSLGANTEAFF
V gene: TRBV24-1; J gene: TRBJ2-1; clone size: few; CDR3 protein: CATSDLPSGPYNEQFF
V gene: TRBV18; J gene: TRBJ1-3; clone size: NA; CDR3 protein: CASSPLSRGPGNTIYF
V gene: TRBV5-1; J gene: TRBJ2-1; clone size: NA; CDR3 protein: CASSLRSPSGSYNEQFF
V gene: TRBV10-2; J gene: TRBJ1-6; clone size: NA; CDR3 protein: CASSLTVSYNSPLHF
V gene: TRBV19; J gene: TRBJ2-3; clone size: NA; CDR3 protein: CASSPWTEDTQYF
V gene: TRBV5-1; J gene: TRBJ2-3; clone size: NA; CDR3 protein: CASSLEGGRAADTQYF
V gene: TRBV7-8; J gene: TRBJ1-6; clone size: NA; CDR3 protein: CASSPDTAVSPLHF
V gene: TRBV19; J gene: TRBJ1-1; clone size: NA; CDR3 protein: CASRSRGQNTEAFF
V gene: TRBV12-3/TRBV12-4; J gene: TRBJ1-1; clone size: NA; CDR3 protein: CASSPTGNTEAFF
V gene: TRBV28; J gene: TRBJ2-7; clone size: once; CDR3 protein: CASSLLWLAGDEQYF
V gene: TRBV18; J gene: TRBJ1-1; clone size: NA; CDR3 protein: CASSPRRLGAMNTEAFF
V gene: TRBV7-2; J gene: TRBJ1-1; clone size: few; CDR3 protein: CASSPTGAGTEAFF
V gene: TRBV19; J gene: TRBJ2-2; clone size: NA; CDR3 protein: CASSSDQSEAGELFF
V gene: TRBV5-4; J gene: TRBJ2-1; clone size: few; CDR3 protein: CASSLGGAGSYNEQFF
V gene: TRBV5-1; J gene: TRBJ1-3; clone size: NA; CDR3 protein: CASSTGGGSGNTIYF
V gene: TRBV28; J gene: TRBJ2-7; clone size: NA; CDR3 protein: CASTGSPLYEQYF
V gene: TRBV21-1; J gene: TRBJ1-5; clone size: NA; CDR3 protein: CASSKRALGSNQPQHF
V gene: TRBV7-2; J gene: TRBJ2-7; clone size: few; CDR3 protein: CASSSGTRPYEQYF
V gene: TRBV2; J gene: TRBJ2-7; clone size: NA; CDR3 protein: CASSEGQGTVYEQYF
V gene: TRBV19; J gene: TRBJ2-5; clone size: NA; CDR3 protein: CASSDQTTGVRETQYF
V gene: TRBV6-6; J gene: TRBJ1-2; clone size: NA; CDR3 protein: CASSTPRGEVLGYTF
V gene: TRBV12-3/TRBV12-4; J gene: TRBJ2-5; clone size: NA; CDR3 protein: CASSVRKETQYF
V gene: TRBV18; J gene: TRBJ2-5; clone size: NA; CDR3 protein: CASSPPSDQETQYF
V gene: TRBV1; J gene: TRBJ1-1; clone size: NA; CDR3 protein: CTSSHRQGPLNTEAFF
V gene: TRBV5-1; J gene: TRBJ2-1; clone size: NA; CDR3 protein: CASSLAGSSGRRNEQFF
V gene: TRBV28; J gene: TRBJ1-1; clone size: few; CDR3 protein: CASSFGDTEAFF
V gene: TRBV7-3; J gene: TRBJ1-5; clone size: NA; CDR3 protein: CASSLSGVGQPQHF
V gene: TRBV15; J gene: TRBJ1-4; clone size: NA; CDR3 protein: CATSRHRGQSEKLFF
V gene: TRBV15; J gene: TRBJ1-1; clone size: NA; CDR3 protein: CATSRQSNTEAFF
V gene: TRBV5-4; J gene: TRBJ2-3; clone size: NA; CDR3 protein: CASRPAGAGTDTQYF
V gene: TRBV27; J gene: TRBJ2-5; clone size: once; CDR3 protein: CASSFAGASGTQYF
V gene: TRBV2; J gene: TRBJ1-4; clone size: NA; CDR3 protein: CASSEDRWDEKLFF
V gene: TRBV27; J gene: TRBJ2-3; clone size: NA; CDR3 protein: CASKDRVGDTQYF
V gene: TRBV28; J gene: TRBJ1-5; clone size: NA; CDR3 protein: CASSLSGRGISNQPQHF
V gene: TRBV6-5; J gene: TRBJ1-1; clone size: NA; CDR3 protein: CASSRRDRVVAFF
V gene: TRBV10-2; J gene: TRBJ1-1; clone size: few; CDR3 protein: CASSVTGAEAFF
V gene: TRBV5-1; J gene: TRBJ2-5; clone size: NA; CDR3 protein: CASLDGGTQYF
V gene: TRBV12-5; J gene: TRBJ2-3; clone size: NA; CDR3 protein: CASGLRLAGPGTDTQYF
V gene: TRBV3-1/TRBV3-2; J gene: TRBJ2-7; clone size: NA; CDR3 protein: CASSLQGGSDEQYF
V gene: TRBV29-1; J gene: TRBJ2-7; clone size: NA; CDR3 protein: CSVETGVTYEQYF
V gene: TRBV9; J gene: TRBJ2-2; clone size: once; CDR3 protein: CASSVGDSLAGELFF